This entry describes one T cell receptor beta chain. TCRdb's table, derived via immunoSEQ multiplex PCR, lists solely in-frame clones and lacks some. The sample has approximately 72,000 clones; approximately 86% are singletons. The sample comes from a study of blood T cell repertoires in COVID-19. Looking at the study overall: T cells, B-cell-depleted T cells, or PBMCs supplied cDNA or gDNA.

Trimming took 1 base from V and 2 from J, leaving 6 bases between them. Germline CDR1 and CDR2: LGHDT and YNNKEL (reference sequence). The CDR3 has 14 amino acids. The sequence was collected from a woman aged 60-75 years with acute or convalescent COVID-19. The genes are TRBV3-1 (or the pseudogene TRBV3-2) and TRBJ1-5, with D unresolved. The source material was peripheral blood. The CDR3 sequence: CASSQGRGNQPQHF. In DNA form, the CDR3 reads TGTGCCAGCAGCCAAGGTAGAGGCAATCAGCCCCAGCATTTT.